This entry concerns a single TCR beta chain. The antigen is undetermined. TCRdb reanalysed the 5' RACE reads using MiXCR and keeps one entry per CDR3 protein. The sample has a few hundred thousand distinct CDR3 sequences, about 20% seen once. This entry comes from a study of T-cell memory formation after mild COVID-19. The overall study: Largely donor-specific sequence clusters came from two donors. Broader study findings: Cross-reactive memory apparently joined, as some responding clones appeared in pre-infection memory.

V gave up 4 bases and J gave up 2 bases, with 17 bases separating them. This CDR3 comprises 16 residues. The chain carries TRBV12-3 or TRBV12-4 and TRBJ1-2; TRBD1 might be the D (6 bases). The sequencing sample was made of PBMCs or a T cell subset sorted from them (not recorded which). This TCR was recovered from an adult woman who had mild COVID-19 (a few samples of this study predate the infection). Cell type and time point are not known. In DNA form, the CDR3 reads TGTGCCAGCAGTTCCTTCGACAGGAAGAAAAACTATGGCTACACCTTC. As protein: CASSSFDRKKNYGYTF.